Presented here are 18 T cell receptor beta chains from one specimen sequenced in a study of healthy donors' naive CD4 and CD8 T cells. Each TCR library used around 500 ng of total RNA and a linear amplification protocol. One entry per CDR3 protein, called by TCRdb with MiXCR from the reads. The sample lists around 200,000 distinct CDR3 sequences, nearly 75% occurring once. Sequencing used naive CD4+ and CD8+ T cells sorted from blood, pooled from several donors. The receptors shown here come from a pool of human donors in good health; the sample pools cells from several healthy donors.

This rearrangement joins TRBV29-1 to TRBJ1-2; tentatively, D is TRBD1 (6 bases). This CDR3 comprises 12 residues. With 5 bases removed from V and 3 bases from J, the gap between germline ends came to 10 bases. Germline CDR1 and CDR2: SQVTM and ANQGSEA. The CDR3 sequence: CSVIRGDYGYTF. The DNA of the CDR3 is TGCAGCGTTATCAGGGGTGACTATGGCTACACCTTC.

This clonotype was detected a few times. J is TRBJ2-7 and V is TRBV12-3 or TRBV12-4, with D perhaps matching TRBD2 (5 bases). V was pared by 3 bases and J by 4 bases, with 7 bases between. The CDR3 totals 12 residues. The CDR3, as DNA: TGTGCCAGCAGTTTTGCGGGTTACGAGCAGTACTTC. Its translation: CASSFAGYEQYF.

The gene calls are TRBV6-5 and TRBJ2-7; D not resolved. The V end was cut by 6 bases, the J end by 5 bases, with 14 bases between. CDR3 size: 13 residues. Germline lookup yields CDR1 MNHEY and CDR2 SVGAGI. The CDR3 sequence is CASRDPLKDEQYF. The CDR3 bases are TGTGCCAGCAGGGATCCTCTGAAGGACGAGCAGTACTTC.

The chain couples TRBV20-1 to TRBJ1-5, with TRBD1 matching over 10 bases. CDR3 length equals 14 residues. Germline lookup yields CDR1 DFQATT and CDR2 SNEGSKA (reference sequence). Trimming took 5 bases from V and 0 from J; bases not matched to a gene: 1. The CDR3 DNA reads TGCAGTGCTCGGGACAGGGGTAGCAATCAGCCCCAGCATTTT. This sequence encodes CSARDRGSNQPQHF.

The CDR3 region is CSVGQGEGEQYF. DNA for the CDR3: TGCAGCGTCGGACAGGGGGAGGGCGAGCAGTACTTC. The chain has TRBV29-1 and TRBJ2-7; 10 bases agree with TRBD1. The CDR3 length is 12 residues. Trimming cost V 6 bases and J 6 bases; bases outside gene matches: 5. The germline V gene has CDR1 SQVTM and CDR2 ANQGSEA.

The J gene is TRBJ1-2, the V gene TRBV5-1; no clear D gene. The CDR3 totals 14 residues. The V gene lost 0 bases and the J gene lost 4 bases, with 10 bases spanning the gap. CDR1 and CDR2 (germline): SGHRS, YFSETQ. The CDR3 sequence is CASSLDSGFYGYTF. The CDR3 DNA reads TGCGCCAGCAGCTTGGATTCGGGGTTCTATGGCTACACCTTC.

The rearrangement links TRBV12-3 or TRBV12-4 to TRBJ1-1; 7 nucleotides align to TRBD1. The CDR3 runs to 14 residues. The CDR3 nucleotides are TGTGCTAGTGTCCGAGGGGGCCAGAACACTGAAGCTTTCTTT. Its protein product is CASVRGGQNTEAFF.

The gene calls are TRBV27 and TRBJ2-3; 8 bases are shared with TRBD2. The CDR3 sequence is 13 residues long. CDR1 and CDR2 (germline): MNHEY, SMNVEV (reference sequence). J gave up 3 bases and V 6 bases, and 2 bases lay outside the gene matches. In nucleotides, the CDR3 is TGTGCCAGCAGAGCGGGAGTAACAGATACGCAGTATTTT. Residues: CASRAGVTDTQYF.

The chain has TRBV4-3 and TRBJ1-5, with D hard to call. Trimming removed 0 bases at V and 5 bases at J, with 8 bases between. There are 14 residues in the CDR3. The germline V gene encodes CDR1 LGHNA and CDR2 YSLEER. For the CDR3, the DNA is TGCGCCAGCAGCCAAGATACTGGTTATCAGCCCCAGCATTTT. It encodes CASSQDTGYQPQHF.

The CDR3 is CASYGTGGFTIYF. In DNA, the CDR3 is TGTGCCAGCTATGGGACAGGGGGCTTCACCATATATTTT. This sequence joins TRBV12-3 or TRBV12-4 and TRBJ1-3; 12 nucleotides align to TRBD1. V was clipped by 8 bases and J by 9 bases; unmatched bases: 5. The CDR3 totals 13 residues.

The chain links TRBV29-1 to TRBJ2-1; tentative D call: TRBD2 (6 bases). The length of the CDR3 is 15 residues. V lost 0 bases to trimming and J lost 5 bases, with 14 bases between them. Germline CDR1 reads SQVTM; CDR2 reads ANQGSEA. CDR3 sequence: CSVEDVGTSHNEQFF. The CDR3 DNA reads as TGCAGCGTTGAAGATGTCGGGACTTCGCACAATGAGCAGTTCTTC.

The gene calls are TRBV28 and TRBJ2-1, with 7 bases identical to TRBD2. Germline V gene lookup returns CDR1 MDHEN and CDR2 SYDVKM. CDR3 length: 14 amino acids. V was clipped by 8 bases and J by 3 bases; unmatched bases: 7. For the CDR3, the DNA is TGTGCCAGCCGATCTAGCGGCAGCTACAATGAGCAGTTCTTC. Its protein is CASRSSGSYNEQFF. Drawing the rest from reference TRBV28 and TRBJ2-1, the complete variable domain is DVKVTQSSRYLVKRTGEKVFLECVQDMDHENMFWYRQDPGLGLRLIYFSYDVKMKEKGDIPEGYSVSREKKERFSLILESASTNQTSMYLCASRSSGSYNEQFFGPGTRLTVL.

CDR3 sequence (DNA): TGTGCCAGCAGTTACGGTGATACGCAGTATTTT. Its translation: CASSYGDTQYF. The chain is built from TRBV6-6 and TRBJ2-3, with D unresolved. CDR3 length: 11 amino acids. From germline, CDR1 is MNHNY and CDR2 SVGAGI (reference sequence). V was shortened by 2 bases and J by 6 bases, with 3 bases between the two germline ends.

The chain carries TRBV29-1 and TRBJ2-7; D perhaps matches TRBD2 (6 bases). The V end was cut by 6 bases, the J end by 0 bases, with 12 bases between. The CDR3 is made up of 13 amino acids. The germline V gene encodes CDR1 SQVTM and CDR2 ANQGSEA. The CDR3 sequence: CSVTGVSSYEQYF. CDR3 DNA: TGCAGCGTCACGGGGGTAAGCTCCTACGAGCAGTACTTC.

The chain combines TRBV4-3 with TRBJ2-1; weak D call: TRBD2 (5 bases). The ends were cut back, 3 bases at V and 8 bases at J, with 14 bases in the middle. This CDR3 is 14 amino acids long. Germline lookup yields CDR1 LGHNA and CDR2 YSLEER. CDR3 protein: CASSHRLPPYEQFF. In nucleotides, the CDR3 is TGCGCCAGCAGCCACCGACTACCACCCTATGAGCAGTTCTTC.

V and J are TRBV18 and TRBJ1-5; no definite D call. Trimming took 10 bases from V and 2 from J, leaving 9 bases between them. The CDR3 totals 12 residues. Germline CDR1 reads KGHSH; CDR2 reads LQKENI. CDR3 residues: CATSPGNQPQHF. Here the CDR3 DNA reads TGTGCCACCTCTCCGGGCAATCAGCCCCAGCATTTT.

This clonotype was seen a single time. CDR3 sequence reads: CSVDSGTNYNEQFF. The CDR3 DNA is TGCAGCGTTGACAGCGGAACCAACTACAATGAGCAGTTCTTC. The chain carries TRBV29-1 and TRBJ2-1; TRBD2 is a possible D gene (5 bases). The ends were cut back, 3 bases at V and 3 bases at J, with 12 bases in the middle. Germline values: CDR1 SQVTM, CDR2 ANQGSEA. This CDR3 region has 14 residues.

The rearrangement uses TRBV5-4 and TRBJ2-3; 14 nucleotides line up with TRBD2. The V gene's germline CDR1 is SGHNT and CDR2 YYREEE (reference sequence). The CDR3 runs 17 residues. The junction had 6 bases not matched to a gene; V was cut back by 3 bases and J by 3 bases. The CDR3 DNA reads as TGTGCCAGCAGCTCAATGACTAGCGGGAGGGCGACAGATACGCAGTATTTT. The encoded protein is CASSSMTSGRATDTQYF.